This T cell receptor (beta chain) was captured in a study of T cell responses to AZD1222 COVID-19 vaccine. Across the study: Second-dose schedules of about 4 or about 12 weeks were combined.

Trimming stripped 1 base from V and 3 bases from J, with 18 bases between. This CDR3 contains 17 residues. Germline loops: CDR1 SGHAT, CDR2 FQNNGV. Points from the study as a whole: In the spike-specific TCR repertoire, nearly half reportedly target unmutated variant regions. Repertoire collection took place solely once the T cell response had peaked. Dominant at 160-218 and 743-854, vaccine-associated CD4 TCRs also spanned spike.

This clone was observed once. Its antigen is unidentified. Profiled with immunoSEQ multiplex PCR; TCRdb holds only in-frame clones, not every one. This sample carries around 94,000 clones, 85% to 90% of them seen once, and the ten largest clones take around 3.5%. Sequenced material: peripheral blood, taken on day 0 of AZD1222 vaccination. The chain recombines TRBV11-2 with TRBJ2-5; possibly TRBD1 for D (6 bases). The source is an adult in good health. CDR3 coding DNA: TGTGCCAGCAGCTTAGGCCCGGACAGCCCCAAAAAAGAGACCCAGTACTTC. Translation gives CASSLGPDSPKKETQYF. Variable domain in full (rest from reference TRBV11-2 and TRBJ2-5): EAGVAQSPRYKIIEKRQSVAFWCNPISGHATLYWYQQILGQGPKLLIQFQNNGVVDDSQLPKDRFSAERLKGVDSTLKIQPAKLEDSAVYLCASSLGPDSPKKETQYFGPGTRLLVL.